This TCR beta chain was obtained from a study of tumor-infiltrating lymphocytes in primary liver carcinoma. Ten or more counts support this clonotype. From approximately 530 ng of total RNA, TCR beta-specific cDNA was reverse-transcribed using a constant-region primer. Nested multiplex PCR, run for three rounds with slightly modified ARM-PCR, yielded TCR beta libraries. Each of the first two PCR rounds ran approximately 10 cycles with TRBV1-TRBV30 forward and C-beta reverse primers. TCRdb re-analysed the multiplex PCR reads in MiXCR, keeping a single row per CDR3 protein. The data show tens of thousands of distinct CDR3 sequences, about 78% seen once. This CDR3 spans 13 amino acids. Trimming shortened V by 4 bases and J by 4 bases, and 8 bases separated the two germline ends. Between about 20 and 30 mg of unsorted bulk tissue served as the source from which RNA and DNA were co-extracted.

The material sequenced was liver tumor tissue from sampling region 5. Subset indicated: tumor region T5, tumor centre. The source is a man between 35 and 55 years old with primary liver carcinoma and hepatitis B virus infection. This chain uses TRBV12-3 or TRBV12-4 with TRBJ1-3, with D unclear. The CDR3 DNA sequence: TGTGCCAGCAGTTCCCTGTCGGGAAACACCATATATTTT. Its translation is CASSSLSGNTIYF.